Below are 4 T cell receptor beta chains sequenced from a single sample in a study of blood T cell repertoires in COVID-19. Repertoires were generated with immunoSEQ multiplex PCR, while TCRdb's copy carries only in-frame clones and drops some. The repertoire holds approximately 500,000 clones, with around 87% as singletons. The sample was PBMCs or T cells enriched from blood (not recorded which). These receptors were collected from a middle-aged woman who had recovered from COVID-19.

The rearrangement links TRBV5-1 to TRBJ2-3, with TRBD2 matching 15 bases. CDR1 and CDR2 (germline): SGHRS, YFSETQ. The CDR3 extends over 18 amino acids. Trimming at V came to 4 bases and at J to 0 bases, leaving 6 bases not matched to a gene. The CDR3: CASSIGLAGGPSTDTQYF. In DNA form, the CDR3 reads TGCGCCAGCAGCATAGGACTAGCGGGAGGGCCTAGCACAGATACGCAGTATTTT.

The chain has TRBV7-8 and TRBJ1-5, with D perhaps TRBD1 (5 bases). CDR3 length: 16 residues. Trimming took 5 bases from V and 1 from J, leaving 15 bases between them. Germline CDR1 SGHVS, CDR2 FQNEAQ. The CDR3 reads CASSPDRFESNQPQHF. As DNA, the CDR3 is TGTGCCAGCAGCCCAGACAGATTCGAAAGCAATCAGCCCCAGCATTTT.

The chain combines TRBV14 with TRBJ2-3; 13 positions match TRBD2. The germline CDR1 and CDR2 sequences are SGHDN and FVKESK. V trimming: 4 bases; J trimming: 7 bases; junction bases outside the gene matches: 8. The CDR3 is 16 amino acids. The DNA of the CDR3 is TGTGCCAGCAGCCGCGGGACTAGCGGGATCCTCTATACGCAGTATTTT. Protein product: CASSRGTSGILYTQYF.

V gene TRBV10-2 combines with J gene TRBJ1-5; D not resolved. V was pared by 1 base and J by 4 bases, with 5 bases between. CDR3 length equals 13 residues. Germline V gene sequence: CDR1 WSHSY, CDR2 SAAADI. The CDR3 loop reads CASSEFRNQPQHF. In nucleotides, the CDR3 is TGCGCCAGCAGTGAGTTTCGGAATCAGCCCCAGCATTTT.